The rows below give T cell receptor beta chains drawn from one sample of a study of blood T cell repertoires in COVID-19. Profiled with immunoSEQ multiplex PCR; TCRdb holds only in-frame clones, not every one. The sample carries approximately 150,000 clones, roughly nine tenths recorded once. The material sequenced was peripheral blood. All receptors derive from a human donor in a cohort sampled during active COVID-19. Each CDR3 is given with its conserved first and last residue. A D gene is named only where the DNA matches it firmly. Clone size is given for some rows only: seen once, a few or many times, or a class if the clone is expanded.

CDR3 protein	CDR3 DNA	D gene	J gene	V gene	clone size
CASSEIAGVLETQYF	TGTGCCAGCAGTGAAATAGCGGGAGTTTTAGAGACCCAGTACTTC	TRBD2	TRBJ2-5	TRBV2	NA
CASSLYPTGILVDNTEAFF	TGTGCCAGTAGTCTCTACCCCACAGGGATCCTGGTCGACAACACTGAAGCTTTCTTT	NA	TRBJ1-1	TRBV19	NA
CASPFPGGGTEAFF	TGCGCCAGCCCTTTCCCGGGAGGGGGGACTGAAGCTTTCTTT	NA	TRBJ1-1	TRBV10-1	few
CASSPRQGSLEQFF	TGTGCCAGCAGCCCCCGACAGGGGAGTCTAGAGCAGTTCTTC	TRBD1	TRBJ2-1	TRBV11-3	once
CASSSARQGYSYEQYF	TGTGCCAGCAGCTCCGCCCGACAGGGCTACTCCTACGAGCAGTACTTC	TRBD1	TRBJ2-7	TRBV5-6	once
CASRRGRTSVVNEQFF	TGTGCCAGCAGAAGGGGGAGGACTAGCGTTGTAAATGAGCAGTTCTTC	TRBD2	TRBJ2-1	TRBV11-3	NA
CASSEVSGGSEQYF	TGTGCCAGCAGTGAGGTCTCCGGGGGAAGCGAGCAGTACTTC	NA	TRBJ2-7	TRBV2	NA
CSAFLGQDKTYEQYF	TGCAGCGCCTTCCTTGGACAGGATAAGACCTACGAGCAGTACTTC	TRBD1	TRBJ2-7	TRBV29-1	NA
CSVDTGGLTEAFF	TGCAGCGTTGATACAGGGGGTCTTACTGAAGCTTTCTTT	TRBD1	TRBJ1-1	TRBV29-1	NA
CASSLVPQGGEQYF	TGTGCCAGCAGCTTAGTCCCGCAGGGTGGCGAGCAGTACTTC	NA	TRBJ2-7	TRBV11-3	NA
CASSQEFEGAGRNPYEQYF	TGCGCCAGCAGCCAAGAGTTTGAGGGGGCGGGTAGGAATCCCTACGAGCAGTACTTC	TRBD1	TRBJ2-7	TRBV4-1	NA
CAWSGIAGEGTGELFF	TGTGCCTGGAGTGGGATAGCGGGAGAAGGCACCGGGGAGCTGTTTTTT	TRBD2	TRBJ2-2	TRBV30	NA
CAWKQGARDNYGYTF	TGTGCCTGGAAACAGGGGGCGCGGGATAACTATGGCTACACCTTC	TRBD1	TRBJ1-2	TRBV30	NA
CASSYNWREATNEQFF	TGTGCCAGCAGTTACAATTGGCGGGAGGCAACAAATGAGCAGTTCTTC	TRBD2	TRBJ2-1	TRBV6-5	NA
CASSFGGTGYTF	TGTGCCAGCAGTTTCGGGGGTACTGGCTACACCTTC	NA	TRBJ1-2	TRBV27	NA
CASSSDSFSTDTQYF	TGTGCCAGCAGCTCGGACAGTTTTAGCACAGATACGCAGTATTTT	NA	TRBJ2-3	TRBV7-9	NA
CASSQPGLAYEQYF	TGTGCCAGCAGCCAACCGGGACTAGCCTACGAGCAGTACTTC	TRBD2	TRBJ2-7	TRBV7-9	few
CSVVYRGTDTQYF	TGCAGCGTTGTTTACAGGGGAACAGATACGCAGTATTTT	TRBD1	TRBJ2-3	TRBV29-1	NA
CASSEIRGRAHEQFF	TGTGCCAGCAGTGAGATAAGGGGTCGGGCACATGAGCAGTTCTTC	NA	TRBJ2-1	TRBV2	NA
CASSRSGQGAGDEQYF	TGTGCCAGCAGCCGATCGGGACAGGGGGCGGGCGACGAGCAGTACTTC	TRBD1	TRBJ2-7	TRBV4-2	NA
CASSRRDYGYTF	TGCGCCAGCAGTCGCAGGGACTATGGCTACACCTTC	NA	TRBJ1-2	TRBV23-1	few
CSVRPTGGNTEAFF	TGCAGCGTTAGGCCGACAGGGGGAAACACTGAAGCTTTCTTT	TRBD1	TRBJ1-1	TRBV29-1	NA
CASSLTSGHNTGELFF	TGTGCCAGCAGCCTAACTAGCGGGCATAACACCGGGGAGCTGTTTTTT	TRBD2	TRBJ2-2	TRBV7-9	NA
CASSPPAAHYGYTF	TGTGCCAGCTCACCACCGGCCGCACACTATGGCTACACCTTC	NA	TRBJ1-2	TRBV18	NA
CASSLVGGTDTQYF	TGTGCCAGCAGCTTAGTCGGGGGCACAGATACGCAGTATTTT	NA	TRBJ2-3	TRBV11-2	NA
CASSLRRDRDGYTF	TGTGCCAGTAGTCTTCGCCGGGACAGGGATGGCTACACCTTC	TRBD1	TRBJ1-2	TRBV19	NA
CASSYSGGDTEAFF	TGTGCCAGCAGTTACAGTGGGGGGGACACTGAAGCTTTCTTT	NA	TRBJ1-1	TRBV6-6	NA
CASSQDGIGGFGTRTEAFF	TGTGCCAGCAGCCAAGATGGAATCGGGGGTTTTGGGACGAGGACTGAAGCTTTCTTT	NA	TRBJ1-1	TRBV4-2	once
CATSRTHSVLGRGVGAGELFF	TGTGCCACCAGCAGAACCCACTCGGTTCTGGGTCGGGGAGTTGGCGCCGGGGAGCTGTTTTTT	NA	TRBJ2-2	TRBV15	NA
CASSAHGTGTEAFF	TGTGCCAGTAGTGCTCATGGGACAGGGACTGAAGCTTTCTTT	TRBD1	TRBJ1-1	TRBV19	NA
CAISEETSADTQYF	TGTGCCATCAGTGAAGAGACTAGCGCAGATACGCAGTATTTT	TRBD2	TRBJ2-3	TRBV10-3	NA
CASSTAGTGVLHF	TGTGCCAGCAGCACAGCCGGGACAGGGGTCCTCCACTTT	NA	TRBJ1-6	TRBV21-1	NA
CASSLESSYNSPLHF	TGCGCCAGCAGCTTGGAGAGCTCCTATAATTCACCCCTCCACTTT	NA	TRBJ1-6	TRBV5-1	once
CASGPRGGADQPQHF	TGTGCCAGCGGGCCGCGGGGGGGCGCAGATCAGCCCCAGCATTTT	NA	TRBJ1-5	TRBV6-6	NA
CASSFLYGQDYEQYF	TGTGCCAGCAGTTTTTTATACGGACAGGACTACGAGCAGTACTTC	TRBD1	TRBJ2-7	TRBV28	once
CASGLTSGEQYF	TGTGCCAGCGGATTGACTAGCGGCGAGCAGTACTTC	TRBD2	TRBJ2-7	TRBV12-3/TRBV12-4	NA
CASSRRSGTFQETQYF	TGTGCTAGCAGCCGACGAAGTGGGACATTCCAAGAGACCCAGTACTTC	NA	TRBJ2-5	TRBV7-7	NA
CAHSDEQYF	TGTGCCCATAGTGACGAGCAGTACTTC	NA	TRBJ2-7	TRBV21-1	NA
CASSLSLRGDEKLFF	TGCGCCAGCAGCTTGAGCTTGCGGGGAGATGAAAAACTGTTTTTT	NA	TRBJ1-4	TRBV5-1	once
CASRIGTGSTGANVLTF	TGTGCCAGTAGAATAGGGACAGGGTCAACTGGGGCCAACGTCCTGACTTTC	TRBD1	TRBJ2-6	TRBV19	NA
CASSLESGRGTQYF	TGTGCCAGCAGCTTAGAGTCAGGGCGGGGGACCCAGTACTTC	NA	TRBJ2-5	TRBV7-9	NA
CASSSNPTGRGSNQPQHF	TGTGCCAGCAGCTCCAACCCCACAGGGAGAGGTAGCAATCAGCCCCAGCATTTT	NA	TRBJ1-5	TRBV5-5	NA
CASSSTGTYGYTF	TGTGCCAGCAGTTCGACAGGGACCTATGGCTACACCTTC	TRBD1	TRBJ1-2	TRBV25-1	NA
CATSQFLSGTGRNEQFF	TGTGCCACCAGTCAATTCCTGTCCGGGACAGGTAGGAATGAGCAGTTCTTC	TRBD1	TRBJ2-1	TRBV24-1	NA
CASSPWDRSTPLSYEQYF	TGCGCCAGCAGCCCGTGGGACAGATCTACCCCCCTCTCCTACGAGCAGTACTTC	TRBD1	TRBJ2-7	TRBV5-1	NA
CASSWGGGSYEQYF	TGTGCCAGCAGTTGGGGGGGAGGTTCCTACGAGCAGTACTTC	TRBD2	TRBJ2-7	TRBV27	few
CASIGEVQYF	TGTGCCAGCATTGGGGAGGTTCAGTACTTC	NA	TRBJ2-5	TRBV25-1	NA
CSVELQGSNYEQYF	TGCAGCGTTGAATTGCAGGGTTCTAACTACGAGCAGTACTTC	NA	TRBJ2-7	TRBV29-1	NA
CASSSRTSGVAGEFF	TGTGCCAGCAGCTCCCGGACTAGCGGAGTTGCCGGGGAGTTCTTC	TRBD2	TRBJ2-1	TRBV7-9	NA
CASSPTGRSGGLYNEQFF	TGTGCCAGCAGCCCCACCGGGAGGAGCGGGGGGTTGTACAATGAGCAGTTCTTC	TRBD2	TRBJ2-1	TRBV6-4	NA
CASSPPGQMNTEAFF	TGTGCCAGCAGTCCACCGGGACAGATGAACACTGAAGCTTTCTTT	TRBD1	TRBJ1-1	TRBV28	NA
CASSVGTGGIHNEQFF	TGTGCCAGCAGTGTCGGTACAGGGGGCATACACAATGAGCAGTTCTTC	TRBD1	TRBJ2-1	TRBV2	NA
CASSTGGDRGGETQYF	TGTGCCAGCAGCACCGGGGGGGACAGGGGTGGAGAGACCCAGTACTTC	TRBD1	TRBJ2-5	TRBV7-2	NA
CASSQELVETQYF	TGCGCCAGCAGCCAAGAATTAGTGGAGACCCAGTACTTC	NA	TRBJ2-5	TRBV4-1	NA
CASSRTGNEQYF	TGTGCCAGCAGCCGTACAGGGAACGAGCAGTACTTC	NA	TRBJ2-7	TRBV7-2	NA
CASSLNDFDEQFF	TGTGCCAGCAGCTTAAACGACTTCGATGAGCAGTTCTTC	NA	TRBJ2-1	TRBV7-3	NA
CASSFRLDSPLHF	TGTGCCAGCAGTTTTCGACTGGATTCACCCCTCCACTTT	NA	TRBJ1-6	TRBV6-5	NA
CSVETPGESTAGELFF	TGCAGCGTTGAAACTCCCGGGGAGAGTACCGCCGGGGAGCTGTTTTTT	NA	TRBJ2-2	TRBV29-1	NA
CATQGTGGYEQYF	TGTGCCACCCAGGGGACAGGGGGCTACGAGCAGTACTTC	TRBD1	TRBJ2-7	TRBV3-1/TRBV3-2	NA
CASSLVPGGETQYF	TGTGCCAGCAGTTTAGTTCCGGGAGGGGAGACCCAGTACTTC	TRBD2	TRBJ2-5	TRBV27	NA